Presented here are 21 T cell receptor beta chains from one specimen sequenced in a study of T cell responses to AZD1222 COVID-19 vaccine. Data came from immunoSEQ multiplex PCR; TCRdb stores just in-frame clones and leaves some out. The sample has about 150,000 clones; about 95% are singletons. This material consisted of peripheral blood, taken on day 0 of AZD1222 vaccination. These receptors originate from an adult in good health.

V is TRBV2 and J is TRBJ1-5; D possibly corresponds to TRBD1 (6 bases). V was cut by 6 bases and J by 0 bases, with 6 bases left in between. This CDR3 contains 13 residues. CDR1 and CDR2 (germline): SNHLY, FYNNEI. CDR3 loop: CASRDSSNQPQHF. In DNA form, the CDR3 reads TGTGCCAGCAGGGACAGTAGCAATCAGCCCCAGCATTTT.

The V gene is TRBV4-1, the J gene TRBJ1-5; D uncertain. This CDR3 is 14 amino acids long. The V end was cut by 1 base, the J end by 1 base, with 5 bases between. Germline assignment: CDR1 MGHRA and CDR2 YSYEKL. This CDR3 reads CASSQVGSNQPQHF. CDR3 coding DNA: TGCGCCAGCAGCCAAGTGGGGAGCAATCAGCCCCAGCATTTT.

CDR3 loop: CASRQVLGQPQHF. The CDR3 DNA is TGTGCCAGCCGGCAGGTTCTTGGTCAGCCCCAGCATTTT. The chain employs TRBV2 and TRBJ1-5; D not certain. V lost 8 bases, J lost 6 bases, and 14 bases lay in between. Germline V gives CDR1 SNHLY, CDR2 FYNNEI. The CDR3 is 13 residues long. Variable domain in full (rest from reference TRBV2 and TRBJ1-5): EPEVTQTPSHQVTQMGQEVILRCVPISNHLYFYWYRQILGQKVEFLVSFYNNEISEKSEIFDDQFSVERPDGSNFTLKIRSTKLEDSAMYFCASRQVLGQPQHFGDGTRLSIL.

The J gene is TRBJ1-6, the V gene TRBV11-1; no definite D call. Germline V gene data show CDR1 as SGHAT and CDR2 as FQDESV (reference sequence). This CDR3 region has 14 residues. V was pared by 0 bases and J by 6 bases, with 6 bases between. The CDR3 sequence is CASSLAFSNSPLHF. DNA for the CDR3: TGTGCCAGCAGCTTAGCCTTCAGTAATTCACCCCTCCACTTT.

The CDR3 coding sequence is TGTGCCAGTAGCCTAGAGGGGATTGGCTACACCTTC. As protein: CASSLEGIGYTF. The chain links TRBV19 to TRBJ1-2; D may be TRBD1 (5 bases). The germline CDR1 and CDR2 sequences are LNHDA and SQIVND (reference sequence). V was clipped by 6 bases and J by 7 bases, with 12 bases between them. The CDR3 loop spans 12 amino acids.

The chain carries TRBV7-8 and TRBJ1-5, with D possibly TRBD1 on 6 matching bases. In germline, CDR1 is SGHVS, CDR2 FQNEAQ. This CDR3 spans 16 amino acids. V dropped 2 bases and J dropped 3 bases, with 14 bases sitting between them. CDR3 in amino acids: CASSLTPTGPNQPQHF. The CDR3 coding sequence is TGTGCCAGCAGCTTAACGCCCACAGGGCCCAATCAGCCCCAGCATTTT.

The chain carries TRBV9 and TRBJ2-1; possibly TRBD1 or TRBD2 for D (5 bases each). Germline CDR1 reads SGDLS; CDR2 reads YYNGEE. The CDR3 totals 20 residues. Trimming removed 3 bases at V and 2 bases at J, with 27 bases between. The CDR3 region is CASSEEPSTGTVGTYNEQFF. The DNA of the CDR3 is TGTGCCAGCAGCGAGGAGCCTTCAACGGGGACGGTTGGGACCTACAATGAGCAGTTCTTC.

This chain joins TRBV7-3 and TRBJ2-1; no clear D. Per germline, CDR1 SGHTA and CDR2 FQGTGA. V dropped 1 base and J dropped 9 bases, with 13 bases sitting between them. CDR3 length: 14 residues. The CDR3 nucleotides are TGTGCCAGCAGCTTAAGGTCTCCGGGTTCTGAGCAGTTCTTC. It encodes CASSLRSPGSEQFF.

The chain is built from TRBV4-2 and TRBJ2-7; D is ambiguous. V lost 0 bases and J lost 3, with 9 bases in between. From germline, CDR1 is LGHNA and CDR2 YNFKEQ. The CDR3 contains 14 residues. The CDR3 coding sequence is TGTGCCAGCAGCCAAGATCGATACGTCTACGAGCAGTACGTC. Its protein product is CASSQDRYVYEQYV.

This rearrangement joins TRBV6-5 to TRBJ2-3; no clear D gene. CDR1 and CDR2 from the germline V gene are MNHEY and SVGAGI. V lost 11 bases, J lost 2 bases, and 8 bases lay in between. This CDR3 comprises 11 residues. The CDR3 nucleotides read TGTGCCGTGGGATTCACAGATACGCAGTATTTT. Amino acid sequence: CAVGFTDTQYF.

The chain links TRBV19 to TRBJ2-3; 8 bases agree with TRBD1. Per the germline V gene, CDR1 is LNHDA and CDR2 is SQIVND (reference sequence). CDR3 length: 17 amino acids. The J segment lost 1 base and the V segment lost 5 bases, leaving 11 bases of the junction unmatched. For the CDR3, the DNA is TGTGCCAGTAGTGACTCAGGGGGCGGCGGAGGCACAGATACGCAGTATTTT. Translating gives CASSDSGGGGGTDTQYF.

Comment on this clone: The identical CDR3 is also encoded by other nucleotide sequences in the sample. This chain links TRBV7-2 with TRBJ1-1; D gene ambiguous. This CDR3 has 11 amino acids. The germline CDR1 and CDR2 sequences are SGHTA and FQGNSA. The V gene lost 3 bases and the J gene lost 7 bases, with 6 bases spanning the gap. CDR3 in amino acids: CASSLWGEAFF. CDR3 bases: TGTGCCAGCAGCTTGTGGGGTGAAGCTTTCTTT. The full variable domain, with the rest looked up from reference TRBV7-2 and TRBJ1-1, is GAGVSQSPSNKVTEKGKDVELRCDPISGHTALYWYRQSLGQGLEFLIYFQGNSAPDKSGLPSDRFSAERTGGSVSTLTIQRTQQEDSAVYLCASSLWGEAFFGQGTRLTVV.

The chain recombines TRBV6-2 or TRBV6-3 with TRBJ2-7, with TRBD2 matching over 8 bases. Germline V gene sequence: CDR1 MNHEY, CDR2 SVGEGT. The CDR3 contains 16 residues. V gave up 5 bases and J gave up 1 base; unmatched junction bases: 10. The CDR3 DNA follows: TGTGCCAGCAGTCTCCCCGGGAGCGGGAGTTCCTACGAGCAGTACGTC. Translation gives CASSLPGSGSSYEQYV.

The chain has TRBV2 and TRBJ2-5; 11 bases agree with TRBD2. From germline, CDR1 is SNHLY and CDR2 FYNNEI. The trim removed 4 bases at V and 13 bases at J, leaving 2 bases unmatched. This CDR3 is 11 amino acids long. The CDR3 coding sequence is TGTGCCAGCAGTGCGGGACTAGCGGCGTACTTC. This gives the protein CASSAGLAAYF.

The gene calls are TRBV7-2 and TRBJ2-2, with 7 bases aligning to TRBD2. Germline V gene data show CDR1 as SGHTA and CDR2 as FQGNSA. Trimming removed 1 base from V and 7 bases from J; junction bases left unmatched: 9. This CDR3 contains 16 residues. The CDR3 reads CASSLGRGDGGGELFF. The CDR3 nucleotides read TGTGCCAGCAGCTTAGGCCGGGGGGATGGGGGCGGGGAGCTGTTTTTT.

This rearrangement joins TRBV5-4 to TRBJ2-3; D not resolved. Trimming left V 1 base short and J 2 bases short, with 5 bases between. Germline V gene sequence: CDR1 SGHNT, CDR2 YYREEE (reference sequence). The CDR3 totals 13 residues. The CDR3 loop is CASSLPATDTQYF. As DNA, the CDR3 is TGTGCCAGCAGCTTGCCAGCCACAGATACGCAGTATTTT. Drawing the rest from reference TRBV5-4 and TRBJ2-3, the complete variable domain is ETGVTQSPTHLIKTRGQQVTLRCSSQSGHNTVSWYQQALGQGPQFIFQYYREEENGRGNFPPRFSGLQFPNYSSELNVNALELDDSALYLCASSLPATDTQYFGPGTRLTVL.

This chain uses TRBV28 with TRBJ1-5; TRBD1 aligns across 7 bases. V lost 5 bases to trimming and J lost 5 bases; unmatched junction nucleotides: 12. The V gene's germline CDR1 is MDHEN and CDR2 SYDVKM. The CDR3 totals 16 residues. The CDR3 is CASSAPDRVAHQPQHF. CDR3 DNA: TGTGCCAGCAGTGCCCCCGACAGGGTGGCCCATCAGCCCCAGCATTTT.

The sample holds one count of this clone. J is TRBJ2-3 and V is TRBV4-3; 7 nucleotides agree with TRBD2. The CDR3 consists of 15 residues. V was clipped by 1 base and J by 6 bases; unmatched bases: 7. Per germline, CDR1 LGHNA and CDR2 YSLEER. CDR3 nucleotide sequence: TGCGCCAGCAGCCAAGGGGGACTCGGGGGGGATACGCAGTATTTT. Amino acid sequence: CASSQGGLGGDTQYF.

This rearrangement joins TRBV7-8 to TRBJ2-2, with D possibly being TRBD2 (5 bases). This CDR3 region has 15 residues. The V gene's germline CDR1 is SGHVS and CDR2 FQNEAQ. V was cut by 2 bases and J by 4 bases, with 11 bases left in between. The CDR3 here is CASSLQRVGTGELFF. CDR3 nucleotide sequence: TGTGCCAGCAGCTTACAGAGGGTTGGCACCGGGGAGCTGTTTTTT.

The chain combines TRBV5-1 with TRBJ1-6; D uncertain. CDR1 is SGHRS and CDR2 is YFSETQ in the germline V gene. V dropped 1 base and J dropped 3 bases, with 14 bases sitting between them. The CDR3 is 17 amino acids. DNA of the CDR3: TGCGCCAGCAGCTTGTCCCCCCAGGCCGGCTATAATTCACCCCTCCACTTT. It encodes CASSLSPQAGYNSPLHF.

CDR3 coding DNA: TGTGCCAGCAGCCCCCATTCGCGGGGGAGCACAGATACGCAGTATTTT. Translation gives CASSPHSRGSTDTQYF. This chain connects TRBV9 to TRBJ2-3; TRBD2 matches 7 bases. Germline CDR1 reads SGDLS; CDR2 reads YYNGEE. The CDR3 has 16 amino acids. With V trimmed by 4 bases and J by 0 bases, 8 bases remained unmatched.